This TCR beta chain was documented in a study of cytomegalovirus exposure and HLA in healthy donors. CDR1 and CDR2 (germline): MGHDK, SYGVNS. The CDR3 is 13 residues long. The germline V and J ends were trimmed by 3 bases and 4 bases, with 9 bases remaining between them. Study-wide results and limits: A cluster of highly shared sequence variants was likely a sequencing artifact.

A remark on this clone: No antigen is known for it.

With 60 Vbeta and 13 Jbeta primers, the PCR was carried out. Here immunoSEQ multiplex PCR was the method, and the copy in TCRdb shows in-frame clones only, minus some. The sample records 120,000 to 150,000 clones, around 73% being singletons. This sequence originates from a woman younger than 30 in good health and CMV-seronegative. Source material: PBMCs. V and J are TRBV25-1 and TRBJ2-5, with D perhaps TRBD1 (5 bases). CDR3 in DNA: TGTGCCAGCAGTGACGCAGGGTCAGAGACCCAGTACTTC. Residues: CASSDAGSETQYF.